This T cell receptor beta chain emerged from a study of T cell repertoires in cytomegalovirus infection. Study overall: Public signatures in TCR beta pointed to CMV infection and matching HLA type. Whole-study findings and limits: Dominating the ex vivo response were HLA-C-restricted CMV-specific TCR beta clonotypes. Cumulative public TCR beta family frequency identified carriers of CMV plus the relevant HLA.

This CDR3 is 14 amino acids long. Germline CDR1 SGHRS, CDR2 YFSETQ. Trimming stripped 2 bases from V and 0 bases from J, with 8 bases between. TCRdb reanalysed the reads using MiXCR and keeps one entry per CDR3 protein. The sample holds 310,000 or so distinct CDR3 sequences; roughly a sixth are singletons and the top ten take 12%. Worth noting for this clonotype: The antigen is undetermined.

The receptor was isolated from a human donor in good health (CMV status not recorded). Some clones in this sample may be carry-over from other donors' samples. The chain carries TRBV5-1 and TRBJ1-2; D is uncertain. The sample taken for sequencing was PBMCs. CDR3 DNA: TGCGCCAGCAGCTTCGACGGAGCTAACTATGGCTACACCTTC. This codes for CASSFDGANYGYTF.